This T cell receptor (beta chain) was sequenced during a study of response to subunit inactivated influenza vaccine. Study-wide findings and caveats: A suggestion made by the authors is that each seasonal influenza vaccination recruits few new T cells.

TCRdb reanalysed the RT-PCR reads using MiXCR and keeps one entry per CDR3 protein. The table shows 600,000 to 850,000 distinct CDR3 sequences, with less than 15% occurring only once. This clonotype was seen only a few times. Its matching antigen is unknown. With 0 bases removed from V and 5 bases from J, the gap between germline ends came to 10 bases. The CDR3 is 14 amino acids. Germline V CDR1 and CDR2: DFQATT, SNEGSKA (reference sequence). Source: PBMCs from blood, taken around two weeks before vaccination. This chain uses TRBV20-1 with TRBJ1-4; the D is unclear. This TCR derives from a man aged 50 to 60 who received an inactivated influenza vaccine. CDR3 coding DNA: TGCAGTGCTAGAGATTTGAGCCTAAATGAAAAACTGTTTTTT. Its protein product is CSARDLSLNEKLFF.